This T cell receptor (beta chain) was recorded in a study of CXCR3-negative and CXCR3-positive naive CD8 T cells. Triplicate sorts, 250,000 to 350,000 cells apiece, were made for each CD8+ T cell subset. CD45RO-CCR7+CD27+CD95- was the phenotype of naive CD8+ T cells. Points from the study as a whole: Diversity was high in both naive subsets and much lower in memory cells.

The V gene's germline CDR1 is MNHNY and CDR2 SVGAGI (reference sequence). The CDR3 consists of 16 residues. Worth noting for this clonotype: Its specificity is unknown.

The study made its TRB cDNA libraries by 5' RACE, adding UMI labels. TCRdb reanalyzed the 5' RACE reads and collapses them to one entry per CDR3 protein, without DNA. The ten most abundant clones cover 0.85% to 1.4% of a sample with around 90,000 distinct CDR3 sequences. V and J are TRBV6-6 and TRBJ2-2; TCRdb selects TRBD1, and the lack of DNA leaves this call unchecked. This receptor was identified in a human donor in good health. Some clones in this sample may be carry-over from other donors' samples. Sequenced: naive CXCR3- CD8+ T cells from blood. Described subset: CD45RO-CCR7+CD27+CD95- naive CD8+ T cells lacking CXCR3 (TNR3-). The CDR3 is CASSYLGPLNTGELFF.